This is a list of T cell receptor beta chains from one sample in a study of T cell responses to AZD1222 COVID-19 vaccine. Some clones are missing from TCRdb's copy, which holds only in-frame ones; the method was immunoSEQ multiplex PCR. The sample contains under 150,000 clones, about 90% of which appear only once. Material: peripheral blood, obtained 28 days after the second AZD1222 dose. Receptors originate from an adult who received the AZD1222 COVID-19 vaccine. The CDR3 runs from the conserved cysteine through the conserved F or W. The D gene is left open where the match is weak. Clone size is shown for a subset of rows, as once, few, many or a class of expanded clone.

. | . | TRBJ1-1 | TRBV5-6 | CASSWDTEAFF | TGTGCCAGCAGCTGGGACACTGAAGCTTTCTTT
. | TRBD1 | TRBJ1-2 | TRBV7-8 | CASGLTGDRGYTF | TGTGCCAGCGGCCTAACAGGGGACCGGGGCTACACCTTC
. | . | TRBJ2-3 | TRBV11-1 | CASSLVSRWGRDTQYF | TGTGCCAGCAGCTTAGTCTCGCGGTGGGGGCGAGATACGCAGTATTTT
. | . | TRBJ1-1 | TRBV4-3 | CASSQVGRDTEAFF | TGCGCCAGCAGCCAAGTCGGCAGGGACACTGAAGCTTTCTTT
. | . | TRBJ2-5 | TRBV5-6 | CASSPGLRRGAQETQYF | TGTGCCAGCAGCCCGGGACTCCGGAGAGGGGCCCAAGAGACCCAGTACTTC
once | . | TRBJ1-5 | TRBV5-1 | CASSLDGQTYQPQHF | TGCGCCAGCAGCTTGGATGGGCAGACTTATCAGCCCCAGCATTTT
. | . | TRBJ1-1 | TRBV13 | CASSSDAYTEAFF | TGTGCCAGCAGCAGTGACGCTTACACTGAAGCTTTCTTT
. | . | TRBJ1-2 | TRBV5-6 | CASSLVGVVVHGYTF | TGTGCCAGCAGCTTGGTAGGGGTCGTAGTCCATGGCTACACCTTC
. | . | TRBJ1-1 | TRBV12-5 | CASGLGGNTEAFF | TGTGCTAGTGGTTTGGGGGGGAACACTGAAGCTTTCTTT
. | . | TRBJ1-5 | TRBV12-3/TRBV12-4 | CASSLLNQPQHF | TGTGCCAGCAGTTTACTTAATCAGCCCCAGCATTTT
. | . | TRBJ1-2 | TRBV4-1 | CASSKLQEPRGDGYTF | TGCGCCAGCAGCAAACTTCAGGAGCCCCGAGGGGATGGCTACACCTTC
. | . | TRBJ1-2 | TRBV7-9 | CASSAGYGYTF | TGTGCCAGCAGCGCAGGGTATGGCTACACCTTC
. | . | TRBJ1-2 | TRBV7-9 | CASSWGGGYTF | TGTGCCAGCAGCTGGGGGGGAGGCTACACCTTC
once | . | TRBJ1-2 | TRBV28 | CASRQAAIAANGYTF | TGTGCCAGCAGACAGGCCGCTATAGCCGCTAACGGCTACACCTTC
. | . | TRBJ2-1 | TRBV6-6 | CASSYSWANEQFF | TGTGCCAGCAGTTACTCTTGGGCTAATGAGCAGTTCTTC
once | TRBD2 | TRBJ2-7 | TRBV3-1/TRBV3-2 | CASSQTGGLSYEQYF | TGTGCCAGCAGCCAAACGGGGGGACTCTCCTACGAGCAGTACTTC
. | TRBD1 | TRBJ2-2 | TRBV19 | CASSTAGGGGELFF | TGTGCCAGTAGTACCGCAGGGGGCGGCGGGGAGCTGTTTTTT
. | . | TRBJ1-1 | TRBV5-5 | CASSFVRGDEAFF | TGTGCCAGCAGCTTTGTTCGGGGTGATGAAGCTTTCTTT
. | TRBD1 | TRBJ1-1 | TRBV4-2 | CASSLGTGAYTEAFF | TGTGCCAGCAGCCTAGGGACAGGGGCTTACACTGAAGCTTTCTTT
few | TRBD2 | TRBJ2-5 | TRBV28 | CASSLITSGVLHQETQYF | TGTGCCAGCAGTTTAATTACTAGCGGGGTGCTACACCAAGAGACCCAGTACTTC
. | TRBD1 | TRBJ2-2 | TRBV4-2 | CASSQDPGQRGTGELFF | TGTGCCAGCAGCCAAGATCCGGGACAGAGGGGCACCGGGGAGCTGTTTTTT
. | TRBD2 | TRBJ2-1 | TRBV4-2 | CASSQDQRGVYNEQFF | TGTGCCAGCAGCCAAGATCAGCGGGGGGTCTACAATGAGCAGTTCTTC
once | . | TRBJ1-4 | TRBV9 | CASSPTGPPITGKLFF | TGTGCCAGCAGCCCGACGGGACCTCCAATAACGGGAAAACTGTTTTTT
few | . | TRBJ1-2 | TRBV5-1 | CASSLAPDRRYGYTF | TGCGCCAGCAGCTTGGCCCCCGACAGACGCTATGGCTACACCTTC
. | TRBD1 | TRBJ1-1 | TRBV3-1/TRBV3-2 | CASSPLQGFTEAFF | TGTGCCAGCAGCCCTCTACAGGGGTTCACTGAAGCTTTCTTT
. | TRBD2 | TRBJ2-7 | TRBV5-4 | CASSWVGGGEQYF | TGTGCCAGCAGCTGGGTCGGCGGGGGTGAGCAGTACTTC
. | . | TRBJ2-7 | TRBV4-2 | CASSQEKGLVYEQYF | TGTGCCAGCAGCCAAGAAAAGGGTTTAGTCTACGAGCAGTACTTC
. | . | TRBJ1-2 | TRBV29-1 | CSVAPKGHLKGYTF | TGCAGCGTTGCCCCCAAGGGACATCTCAAGGGCTACACCTTC
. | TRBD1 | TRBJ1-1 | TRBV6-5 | CASRSTGGVLQAFF | TGTGCCAGCAGATCAACAGGGGGGGTCCTTCAAGCTTTCTTT